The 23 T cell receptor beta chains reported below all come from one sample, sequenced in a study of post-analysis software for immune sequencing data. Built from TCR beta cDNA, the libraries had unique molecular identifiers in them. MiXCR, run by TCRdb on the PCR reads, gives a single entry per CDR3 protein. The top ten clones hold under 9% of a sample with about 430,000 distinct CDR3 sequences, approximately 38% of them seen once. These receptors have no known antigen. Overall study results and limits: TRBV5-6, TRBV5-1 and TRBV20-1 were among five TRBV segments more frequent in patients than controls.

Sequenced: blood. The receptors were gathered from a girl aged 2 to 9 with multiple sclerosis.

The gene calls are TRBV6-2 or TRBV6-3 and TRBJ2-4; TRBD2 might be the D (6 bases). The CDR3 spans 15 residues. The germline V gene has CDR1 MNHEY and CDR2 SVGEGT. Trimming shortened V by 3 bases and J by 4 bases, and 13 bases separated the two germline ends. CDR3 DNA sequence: TGTGCCAGCAGTTATGGGTTTAGCGGAAAAAACATTCAGTACTTC. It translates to CASSYGFSGKNIQYF.

Written as DNA, the CDR3 is TGTGCCATCAGTGAGGCACTAGAATATGGCTACACCTTC. Translation: CAISEALEYGYTF. The chain has TRBV10-3 and TRBJ1-2, with D uncertain. Germline V lookup: CDR1 ENHRY, CDR2 SYGVKD. V lost 2 bases and J 5 bases, leaving 9 bases between the germline ends. The CDR3 contains 13 residues.

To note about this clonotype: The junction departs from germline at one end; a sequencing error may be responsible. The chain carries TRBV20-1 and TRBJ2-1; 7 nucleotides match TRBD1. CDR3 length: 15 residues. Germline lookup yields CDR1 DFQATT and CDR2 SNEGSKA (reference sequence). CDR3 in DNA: TGCAGTGCCCATGACAGGGCTGAAGCCTACAGTGAGCAGTTCTTC. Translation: CSAHDRAEAYSEQFF.

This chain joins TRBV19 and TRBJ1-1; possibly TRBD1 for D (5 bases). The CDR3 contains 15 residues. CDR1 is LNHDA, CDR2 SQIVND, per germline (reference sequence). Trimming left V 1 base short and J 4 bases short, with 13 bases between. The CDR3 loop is CASSIVGAGFTEAFF. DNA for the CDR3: TGTGCCAGTAGTATAGTCGGGGCCGGGTTCACTGAAGCTTTCTTT.

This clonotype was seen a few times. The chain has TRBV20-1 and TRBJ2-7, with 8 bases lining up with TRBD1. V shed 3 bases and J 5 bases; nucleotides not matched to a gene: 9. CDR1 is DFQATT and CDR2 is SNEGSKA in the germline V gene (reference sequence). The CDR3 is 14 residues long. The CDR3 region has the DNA TGCAGTGCTAGTGGGGCAGGGGGCAGGGACGAGCAGTACTTC. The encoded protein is CSASGAGGRDEQYF.

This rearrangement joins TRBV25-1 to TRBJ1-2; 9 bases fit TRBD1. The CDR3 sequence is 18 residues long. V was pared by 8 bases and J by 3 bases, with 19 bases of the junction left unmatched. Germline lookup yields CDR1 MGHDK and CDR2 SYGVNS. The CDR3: CASSPGVPGTGIYYGYTF. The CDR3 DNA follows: TGTGCCAGCTCTCCGGGAGTTCCCGGGACAGGGATCTACTATGGCTACACCTTC.

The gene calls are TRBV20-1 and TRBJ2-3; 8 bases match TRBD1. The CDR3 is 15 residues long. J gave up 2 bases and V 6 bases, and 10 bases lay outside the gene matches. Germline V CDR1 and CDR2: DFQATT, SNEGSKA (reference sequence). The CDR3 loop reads CSARHRTGYTDTQYF. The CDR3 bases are TGCAGTGCCCGCCACCGGACAGGGTACACAGATACGCAGTATTTT.

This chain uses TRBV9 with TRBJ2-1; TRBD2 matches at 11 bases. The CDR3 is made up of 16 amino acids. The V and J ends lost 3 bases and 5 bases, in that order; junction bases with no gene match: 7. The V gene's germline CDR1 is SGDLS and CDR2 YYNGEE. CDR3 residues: CASSDQTSGIHNEQFF. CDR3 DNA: TGTGCCAGCAGCGACCAGACTAGCGGGATACACAATGAGCAGTTCTTC.

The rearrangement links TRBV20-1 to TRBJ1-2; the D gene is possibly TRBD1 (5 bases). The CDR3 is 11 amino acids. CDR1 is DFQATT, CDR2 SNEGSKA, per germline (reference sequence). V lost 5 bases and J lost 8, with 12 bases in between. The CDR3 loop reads CSAHWDLGYTF. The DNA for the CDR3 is TGCAGTGCTCATTGGGACCTCGGCTACACCTTC.

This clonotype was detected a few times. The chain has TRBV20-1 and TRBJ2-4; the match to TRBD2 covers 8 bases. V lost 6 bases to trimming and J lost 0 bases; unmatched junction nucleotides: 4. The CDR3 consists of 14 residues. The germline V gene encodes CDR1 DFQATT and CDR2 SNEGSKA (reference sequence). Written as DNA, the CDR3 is TGCAGTGCGGGACTAGAAGGAGCCAAAAACATTCAGTACTTC. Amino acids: CSAGLEGAKNIQYF.

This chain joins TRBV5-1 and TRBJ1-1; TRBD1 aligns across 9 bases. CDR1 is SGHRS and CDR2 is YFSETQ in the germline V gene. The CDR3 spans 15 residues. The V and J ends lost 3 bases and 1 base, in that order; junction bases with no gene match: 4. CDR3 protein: CASSSWDRENTEAFF. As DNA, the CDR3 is TGCGCCAGCAGCTCCTGGGACAGGGAGAACACTGAAGCTTTCTTT.

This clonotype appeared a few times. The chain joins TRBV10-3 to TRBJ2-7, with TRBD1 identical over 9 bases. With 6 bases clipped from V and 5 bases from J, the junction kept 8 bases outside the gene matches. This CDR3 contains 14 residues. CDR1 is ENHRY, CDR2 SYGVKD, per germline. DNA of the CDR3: TGTGCCATCAGCGCCTTTGGGGACAGGGACGAGCAGTACTTC. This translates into CAISAFGDRDEQYF.

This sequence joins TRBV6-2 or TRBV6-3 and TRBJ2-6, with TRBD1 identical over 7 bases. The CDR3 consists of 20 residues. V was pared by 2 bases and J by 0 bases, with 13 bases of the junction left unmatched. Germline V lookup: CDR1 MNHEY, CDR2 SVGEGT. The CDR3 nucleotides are TGTGCCAGCAGTTACCCAACCGGGACAGAACTCATCTCTGGGGCCAACGTCCTGACTTTC. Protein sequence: CASSYPTGTELISGANVLTF.

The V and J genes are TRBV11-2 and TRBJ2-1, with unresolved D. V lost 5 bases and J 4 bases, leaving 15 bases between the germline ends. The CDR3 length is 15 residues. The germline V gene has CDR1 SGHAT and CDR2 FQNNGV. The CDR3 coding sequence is TGTGCCAGCAGCCCTGAGGCACGGTTGTACAATGAGCAGTTCTTC. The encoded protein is CASSPEARLYNEQFF.

The CDR3 reads CASSLSSGVRDTQYF. CDR3 sequence (DNA): TGCGCCAGCAGCTTGAGTAGCGGGGTCAGGGATACGCAGTATTTT. This chain connects TRBV5-1 to TRBJ2-3, with 8 bases matching TRBD2. V was clipped by 1 base and J by 6 bases; unmatched bases: 7. Germline V CDR1 and CDR2: SGHRS, YFSETQ. The CDR3 is 15 amino acids.

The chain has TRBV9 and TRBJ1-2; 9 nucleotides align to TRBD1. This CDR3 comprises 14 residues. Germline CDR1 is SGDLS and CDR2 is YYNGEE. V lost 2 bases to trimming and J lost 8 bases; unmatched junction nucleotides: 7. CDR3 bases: TGTGCCAGCAGCGTGGGGACAGGGCGGTCGGGCTACACCTTC. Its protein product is CASSVGTGRSGYTF.

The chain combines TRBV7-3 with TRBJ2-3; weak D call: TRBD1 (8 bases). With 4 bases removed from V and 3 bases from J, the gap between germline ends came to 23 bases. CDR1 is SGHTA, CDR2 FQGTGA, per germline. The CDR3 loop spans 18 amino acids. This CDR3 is CASSSSGGPGRETDTQYF. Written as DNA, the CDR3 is TGTGCCAGCAGCTCCTCAGGGGGCCCGGGGAGGGAAACAGATACGCAGTATTTT.

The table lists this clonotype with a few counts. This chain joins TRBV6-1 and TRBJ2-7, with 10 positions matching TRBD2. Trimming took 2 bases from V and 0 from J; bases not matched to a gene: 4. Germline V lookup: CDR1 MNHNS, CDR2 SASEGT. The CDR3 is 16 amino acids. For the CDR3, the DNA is TGTGCCAGCAGTGAATCTAGCGGGGGCCTCTCCTACGAGCAGTACTTC. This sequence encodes CASSESSGGLSYEQYF.

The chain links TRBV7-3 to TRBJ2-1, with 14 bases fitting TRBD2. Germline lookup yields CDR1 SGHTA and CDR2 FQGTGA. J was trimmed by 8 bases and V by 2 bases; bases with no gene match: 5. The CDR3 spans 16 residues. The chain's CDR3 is CASSLSGLAGGHEQFF. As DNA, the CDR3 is TGTGCCAGCAGCTTATCCGGACTAGCGGGAGGCCATGAGCAGTTCTTC. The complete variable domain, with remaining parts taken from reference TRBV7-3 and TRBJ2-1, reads GAGVSQTPSNKVTEKGKYVELRCDPISGHTALYWYRQSLGQGPEFLIYFQGTGAADDSGLPNDRFFAVRPEGSVSTLKIQRTERGDSAVYLCASSLSGLAGGHEQFFGPGTRLTVL.

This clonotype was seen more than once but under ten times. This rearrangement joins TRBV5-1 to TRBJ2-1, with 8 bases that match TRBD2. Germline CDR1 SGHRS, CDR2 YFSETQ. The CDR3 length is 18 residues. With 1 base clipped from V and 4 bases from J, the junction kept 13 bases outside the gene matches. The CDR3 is CASSLWVASGRAYNEQFF. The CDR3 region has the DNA TGCGCCAGCAGCTTGTGGGTGGCGAGCGGGAGAGCTTACAATGAGCAGTTCTTC. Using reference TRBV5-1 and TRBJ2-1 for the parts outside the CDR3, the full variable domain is KAGVTQTPRYLIKTRGQQVTLSCSPISGHRSVSWYQQTPGQGLQFLFEYFSETQRNKGNFPGRFSGRQFSNSRSEMNVSTLELGDSALYLCASSLWVASGRAYNEQFFGPGTRLTVL.

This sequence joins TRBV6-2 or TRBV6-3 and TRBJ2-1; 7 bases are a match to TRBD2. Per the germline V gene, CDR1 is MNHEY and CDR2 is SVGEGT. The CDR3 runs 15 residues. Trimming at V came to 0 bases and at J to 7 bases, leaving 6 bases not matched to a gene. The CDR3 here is CASSYSGGGSNEQFF. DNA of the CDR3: TGTGCCAGCAGTTACTCTGGGGGGGGGTCAAATGAGCAGTTCTTC.

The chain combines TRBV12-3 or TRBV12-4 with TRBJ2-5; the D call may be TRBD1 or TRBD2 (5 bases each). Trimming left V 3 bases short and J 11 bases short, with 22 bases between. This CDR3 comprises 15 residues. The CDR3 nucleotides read TGTGCCAGCAGTTTGAGAGGACAACAGTTTTGGGGGCAGTACTTC. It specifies CASSLRGQQFWGQYF.

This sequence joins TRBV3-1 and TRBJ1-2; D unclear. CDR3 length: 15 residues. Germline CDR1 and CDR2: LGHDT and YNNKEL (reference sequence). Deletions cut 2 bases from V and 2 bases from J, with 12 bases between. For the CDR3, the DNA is TGTGCCAGCAGCCAACGGACCCTACCCAACTATGGCTACACCTTC. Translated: CASSQRTLPNYGYTF.